Presented here are 19 T cell receptor beta chains from one specimen sequenced in a study of T cells in Graves' hyperthyroidism and ophthalmopathy. Researchers took RNA transcripts and amplified the TCR beta CDR3 regions from them. Using the HTBI primer set, a first-round RT-PCR was run on the TCR CDR3. TCRdb analysed the multiplex PCR reads with MiXCR anew, one entry per CDR3 protein. Of 490,000 or so distinct CDR3 sequences listed, 40% to 50% are singletons. Material: peripheral blood or thyroid tissue (not recorded which). The receptors shown here come from an adult woman with Graves' disease, either hyperthyroidism or ophthalmopathy (not recorded which).

This clonotype came up a few times. The chain couples TRBV7-2 to TRBJ1-1; D uncertain. Germline V gene sequence: CDR1 SGHTA, CDR2 FQGNSA. Trimming cost V 6 bases and J 2 bases, with 10 bases left between them. This CDR3 is built from 13 residues. CDR3 region: CASRRHKNTEAFF. CDR3 DNA: TGTGCCAGCAGACGACACAAAAACACTGAAGCTTTCTTT.

The chain employs TRBV5-6 and TRBJ1-5; TRBD1 might be the D (5 bases). V shed 2 bases and J shed 11 bases, with 20 bases lying between them. CDR1 SGHDT and CDR2 YYEEEE come from the germline V gene. This CDR3 region has 15 residues. The CDR3 sequence is CASSFGGRLRETQHF. DNA of the CDR3: TGTGCCAGCAGCTTTGGGGGGAGATTACGAGAGACCCAGCATTTT. The full variable domain, rest sourced from reference TRBV5-6 and TRBJ1-5, is DAGVTQSPTHLIKTRGQQVTLRCSPKSGHDTVSWYQQALGQGPQFIFQYYEEEERQRGNFPDRFSGHQFPNYSSELNVNALLLGDSALYLCASSFGGRLRETQHFGDGTRLSIL.

This clonotype appeared many times. CDR3: CSARDLTGYGYTF. The CDR3 bases are TGCAGTGCTAGAGATCTAACAGGGTATGGCTACACCTTC. The gene calls are TRBV20-1 and TRBJ1-2, with D perhaps TRBD1 (6 bases). Trimming removed 0 bases from V and 5 bases from J, with 10 bases in between. Germline loops: CDR1 DFQATT, CDR2 SNEGSKA (reference sequence). The CDR3 spans 13 residues.

The chain has TRBV5-1 and TRBJ2-7; 11 bases align to TRBD2. Germline trimming cut 2 bases from V and 6 bases from J; bases unmatched to any gene: 7. The CDR3 spans 15 residues. The germline CDR1 and CDR2 sequences are SGHRS and YFSETQ. CDR3 nucleotides: TGCGCCAGCAGCTTTTCTCGACTAGCGGGACCCGAGCAGTACTTC. Residues: CASSFSRLAGPEQYF.

This clonotype was counted ten times or more. The chain is built from TRBV7-6 and TRBJ2-7, with a possible D match to TRBD2 (5 bases). V was trimmed by 4 bases and J by 6 bases, leaving 19 bases between them. Germline V gene sequence: CDR1 SGHVS, CDR2 FNYEAQ. There are 15 residues in the CDR3. The CDR3 DNA follows: TGTGCCAGCAGCTCCCAACCCGGGCTACGGGGCGAGCAGTACTTC. It yields the protein CASSSQPGLRGEQYF.

The chain uses TRBV2 and TRBJ2-2; 8 nucleotides line up with TRBD2. Germline values: CDR1 SNHLY, CDR2 FYNNEI. The CDR3 is 15 residues long. The V segment lost 6 bases and the J segment 2 bases; nucleotides outside the gene matches: 5. The CDR3 DNA reads TGTGCCAGCAGGGTAGCGGGGCACAACACCGGGGAGCTGTTTTTT. Amino acids: CASRVAGHNTGELFF. The entire variable domain, with the rest obtained from reference TRBV2 and TRBJ2-2, is as follows: EPEVTQTPSHQVTQMGQEVILRCVPISNHLYFYWYRQILGQKVEFLVSFYNNEISEKSEIFDDQFSVERPDGSNFTLKIRSTKLEDSAMYFCASRVAGHNTGELFFGEGSRLTVL.

This clonotype was seen repeatedly, ten times or more. The chain recombines TRBV11-3 with TRBJ2-5, with D possibly being TRBD2 (6 bases). Germline CDR1 reads SGHNT; CDR2 reads YENEEA. This CDR3 contains 13 residues. V lost 4 bases, J lost 5 bases, and 11 bases lay in between. The CDR3 DNA is TGTGCCAGCAGCTCTAGCGATTCGGAGACCCAGTACTTC. Residues: CASSSSDSETQYF.

The CDR3 DNA reads TGTGCCAGTAGAGGACAGGCACCTGGAAACACCATATATTTT. Protein sequence: CASRGQAPGNTIYF. The chain carries TRBV19 and TRBJ1-3; TRBD1 agrees at 7 bases. The junction had 4 bases not matched to a gene; V was cut back by 6 bases and J by 2 bases. This CDR3 comprises 14 residues. Germline CDR1 LNHDA, CDR2 SQIVND (reference sequence).

The chain couples TRBV7-9 to TRBJ1-3, with TRBD1 identical over 8 bases. The CDR3 totals 16 residues. Trimming removed 8 bases from V and 0 bases from J; junction bases left unmatched: 9. Germline values: CDR1 SEHNR, CDR2 FQNEAQ (reference sequence). CDR3 coding DNA: TGTGCCAGCTCACCTGGGACAGGCCTCTCTGGAAACACCATATATTTT. Its protein product is CASSPGTGLSGNTIYF.

This clonotype was seen more than once but under ten times. The rearrangement links TRBV6-1 to TRBJ1-6; D may be TRBD1 (6 bases). The CDR3 extends over 17 amino acids. The V end was cut by 6 bases, the J end by 10 bases, with 25 bases between. Per the germline V gene, CDR1 is MNHNS and CDR2 is SASEGT. DNA of the CDR3: TGTGCCAGCAGCCTATACCTCCCCGGGACACCCATGTCACCCCTCCACTTT. Encoded protein: CASSLYLPGTPMSPLHF.

This clonotype was detected a few times. The rearrangement joins TRBV7-8 to TRBJ2-6; D possibly corresponds to TRBD1 (6 bases). The V gene's germline CDR1 is SGHVS and CDR2 FQNEAQ. The CDR3 runs 17 residues. V lost 4 bases to trimming and J lost 0 bases, with 13 bases between them. CDR3 loop: CASSSDRTRSGANVLTF. CDR3 in DNA: TGTGCCAGCAGCTCTGACAGGACCCGCTCTGGGGCCAACGTCCTGACTTTC.

The rearrangement joins TRBV29-1 to TRBJ1-2, with 9 bases aligning to TRBD1. Per germline, CDR1 SQVTM and CDR2 ANQGSEA. V lost 4 bases, J lost 2 bases, and 8 bases stayed unmatched. The CDR3 has 15 amino acids. The chain's CDR3 is CSVGTGTGTNYGYTF. DNA for the CDR3: TGCAGCGTTGGGACAGGGACAGGGACGAACTATGGCTACACCTTC.

This clonotype was counted once. The chain uses TRBV20-1 and TRBJ2-7, with D unresolved. The CDR3 has 14 residues. Looked up from germline, CDR1 is DFQATT and CDR2 is SNEGSKA (reference sequence). V lost 6 bases and J lost 2, with 17 bases in between. The CDR3 loop is CSATESLGTYEQYF. The CDR3 bases are TGCAGTGCCACCGAGAGTTTAGGAACCTACGAGCAGTACTTC.

The sample holds many counts of this clonotype. V is TRBV12-3 or TRBV12-4 and J is TRBJ1-2; D gene ambiguous. This CDR3 has 10 residues. Trimming stripped 8 bases from V and 4 bases from J, with 5 bases between. CDR3 protein: CASGVYGYTF. For the CDR3, the DNA is TGTGCCAGCGGTGTCTATGGCTACACCTTC.

V and J are TRBV28 and TRBJ1-1; D is undetermined. Germline-derived CDR1 and CDR2 are MDHEN and SYDVKM. V was trimmed by 11 bases and J by 5 bases, leaving 18 bases between them. This CDR3 contains 13 residues. For the CDR3, the DNA is TGTGCCGGAAGGCGATACCGGGAAACTGAAGCTTTCTTT. Protein sequence: CAGRRYRETEAFF.

The chain recombines TRBV29-1 with TRBJ1-1, with D uncertain. CDR1 and CDR2 (germline): SQVTM, ANQGSEA. Trimming cost V 8 bases and J 1 base, with 20 bases left between them. The CDR3 has 15 amino acids. CDR3 in DNA: TGCAGCACCCGCCTCGGAACAGAACCGAACACTGAAGCTTTCTTT. Its protein is CSTRLGTEPNTEAFF. Full variable domain (remainder filled in from reference TRBV29-1 and TRBJ1-1): SAVISQKPSRDICQRGTSLTIQCQVDSQVTMMFWYRQQPGQSLTLIATANQGSEATYESGFVIDKFPISRPNLTFSTLTVSNMSPEDSSIYLCSTRLGTEPNTEAFFGQGTRLTVV.

The chain is built from TRBV20-1 and TRBJ1-1, with D unclear. This CDR3 has 13 amino acids. Trimming removed 8 bases from V and 5 bases from J, with 18 bases in between. Per the germline V gene, CDR1 is DFQATT and CDR2 is SNEGSKA (reference sequence). The chain's CDR3 is CSSYGPPGTEAFF. In DNA, the CDR3 is TGCAGTTCCTACGGGCCCCCCGGGACTGAAGCTTTCTTT.

This chain connects TRBV10-3 to TRBJ2-2; 9 bases are a match to TRBD2. Unmatched junction bases numbered 2, after V lost 8 bases and J lost 4 bases. CDR1 is ENHRY, CDR2 SYGVKD, per germline. The CDR3 runs 13 residues. The CDR3 bases are TGTGCCATCCTAGCGGGATCCACCGGGGAGCTGTTTTTT. Protein: CAILAGSTGELFF.

The V call is TRBV10-1, the J call TRBJ2-2, with D perhaps given as TRBD1 or TRBD2 (5 bases each). V was clipped by 10 bases and J by 3 bases, with 12 bases between them. CDR1 is WNHNN and CDR2 is SYGVQD in the germline V gene (reference sequence). The CDR3 loop spans 13 amino acids. Here the CDR3 DNA reads TGCGCCATTCCGGGACCGTACACCGGGGAGCTGTTTTTT. Translating it yields CAIPGPYTGELFF.